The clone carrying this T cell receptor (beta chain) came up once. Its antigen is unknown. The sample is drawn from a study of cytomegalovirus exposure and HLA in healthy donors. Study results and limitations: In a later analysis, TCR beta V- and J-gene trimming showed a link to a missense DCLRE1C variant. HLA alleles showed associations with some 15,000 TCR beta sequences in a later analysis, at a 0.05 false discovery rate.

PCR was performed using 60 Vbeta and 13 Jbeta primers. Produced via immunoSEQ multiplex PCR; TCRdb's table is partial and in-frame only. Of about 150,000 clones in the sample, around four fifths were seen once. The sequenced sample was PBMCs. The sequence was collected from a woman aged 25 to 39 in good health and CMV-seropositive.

The CDR3 coding sequence is TGTGCCAGCACCCCCCTTGGGACAGCTAGCACAGATACGCAGTATTTT. It is translated as CASTPLGTASTDTQYF. This rearrangement joins TRBV7-7 to TRBJ2-3, with 7 bases identical to TRBD1. J was trimmed by 0 bases and V by 7 bases; bases with no gene match: 10. The germline gives CDR1 SSHAT, CDR2 FNYEAQ (reference sequence). This CDR3 has 16 residues.